The 3 T cell receptor beta chains presented below share a single source sample, sequenced in a study of regulatory T cells in long-lasting Graves disease. The time point is: newly diagnosed GD, antithyroid drugs for less than 3 months. PBMCs provided the RNA from which the TCR library was made. Arm-PCR of CDR3 regions and iRepertoire HTBI primers were the basis on which TCR beta libraries were built. TCRdb reprocessed the multiplex PCR reads with MiXCR, giving one entry per CDR3 protein. The table has 200,000 to 250,000 distinct CDR3 sequences, around 20% seen once. Sample: peripheral blood mononuclear cells (PBMCs), taken at new diagnosis, from a patient treated with antithyroid drugs. These receptor sequences come from a female donor with Graves disease.

This clonotype was found a few times. This sequence joins TRBV4-3 and TRBJ1-6, with D uncertain. From germline, CDR1 is LGHNA and CDR2 YSLEER. V lost 0 bases and J lost 0, with 9 bases in between. The CDR3 sequence is 17 residues long. The CDR3 region is CASSQDTPYSYNSPLHF. In DNA, the CDR3 is TGCGCCAGCAGCCAAGATACCCCCTACTCCTATAATTCACCCCTCCACTTT.

There are many counts of this clonotype. J is TRBJ1-1 and V is TRBV2; D gene uncertain. CDR1 is SNHLY and CDR2 is FYNNEI in the germline V gene. The V end lost 6 bases, the J end lost 3 bases, and 20 bases lay between the germline ends. This CDR3 is built from 16 residues. For the CDR3, the DNA is TGTGCCAGCAGACATGAGAGACGGGGTGCGGACACTGAAGCTTTCTTT. It translates to CASRHERRGADTEAFF.

This clonotype was observed at least ten times. The chain joins TRBV3-1 to TRBJ1-1, with no clear D. Germline loops: CDR1 LGHDT, CDR2 YNNKEL (reference sequence). The CDR3 spans 18 residues. V was trimmed by 2 bases and J by 5 bases, leaving 24 bases between them. The CDR3 protein is CASSQITRATTARTEAFF. The DNA of the CDR3 is TGTGCCAGCAGCCAAATAACAAGGGCCACAACTGCTCGAACTGAAGCTTTCTTT.